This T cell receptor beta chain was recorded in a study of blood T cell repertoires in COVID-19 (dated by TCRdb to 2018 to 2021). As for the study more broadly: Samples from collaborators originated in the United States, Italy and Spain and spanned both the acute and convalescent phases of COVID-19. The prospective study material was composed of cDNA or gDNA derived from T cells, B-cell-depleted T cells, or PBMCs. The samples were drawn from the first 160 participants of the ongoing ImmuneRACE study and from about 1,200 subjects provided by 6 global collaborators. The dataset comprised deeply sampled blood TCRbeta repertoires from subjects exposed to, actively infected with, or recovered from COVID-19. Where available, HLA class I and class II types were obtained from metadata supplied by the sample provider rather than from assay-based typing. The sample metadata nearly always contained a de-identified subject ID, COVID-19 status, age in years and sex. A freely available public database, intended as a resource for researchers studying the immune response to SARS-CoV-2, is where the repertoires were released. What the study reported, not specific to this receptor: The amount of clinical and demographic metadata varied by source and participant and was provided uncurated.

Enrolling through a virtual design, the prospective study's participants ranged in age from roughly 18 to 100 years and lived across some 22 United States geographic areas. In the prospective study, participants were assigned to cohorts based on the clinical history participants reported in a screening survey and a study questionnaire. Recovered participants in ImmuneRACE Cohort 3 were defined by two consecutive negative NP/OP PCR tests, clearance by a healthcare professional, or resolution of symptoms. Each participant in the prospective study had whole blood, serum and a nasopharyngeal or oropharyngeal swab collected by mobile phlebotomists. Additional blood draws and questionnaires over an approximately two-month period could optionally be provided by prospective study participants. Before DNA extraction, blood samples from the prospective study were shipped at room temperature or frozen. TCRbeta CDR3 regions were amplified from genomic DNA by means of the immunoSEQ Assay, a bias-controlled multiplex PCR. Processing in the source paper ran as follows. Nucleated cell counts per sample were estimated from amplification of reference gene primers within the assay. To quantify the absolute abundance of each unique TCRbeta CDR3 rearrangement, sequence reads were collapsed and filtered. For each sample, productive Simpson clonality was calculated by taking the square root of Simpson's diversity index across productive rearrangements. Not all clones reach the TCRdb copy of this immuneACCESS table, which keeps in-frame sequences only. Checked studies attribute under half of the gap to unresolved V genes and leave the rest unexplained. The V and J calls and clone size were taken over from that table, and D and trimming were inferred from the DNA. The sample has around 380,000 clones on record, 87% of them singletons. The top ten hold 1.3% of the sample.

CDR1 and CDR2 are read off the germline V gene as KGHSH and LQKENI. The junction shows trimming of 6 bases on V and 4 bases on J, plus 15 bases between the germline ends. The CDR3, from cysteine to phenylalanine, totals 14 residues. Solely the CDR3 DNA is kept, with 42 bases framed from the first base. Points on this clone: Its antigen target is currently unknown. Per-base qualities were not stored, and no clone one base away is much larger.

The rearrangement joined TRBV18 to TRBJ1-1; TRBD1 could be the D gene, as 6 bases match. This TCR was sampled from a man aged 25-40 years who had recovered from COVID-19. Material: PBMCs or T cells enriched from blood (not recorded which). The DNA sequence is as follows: TGTGCCAGCTCCTTTCAGGGGTCGAGCACTGAAGCTTTCTTT. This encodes CASSFQGSSTEAFF.